The clone carrying this T cell receptor beta chain was found many times. Its antigen remains unknown. The sample belongs to a study of blood T cells in healthy people across ages. It was with a sample-barcoded 5' primer and a J-beta primer mix that a second PCR of about 6 to 11 cycles was run. One entry per CDR3 protein results from TCRdb running MiXCR on the 5' RACE reads. The sample lists roughly 730,000 distinct CDR3 sequences; more than 50% were seen once. Study-level findings and limits: The study found TCR beta diversity correlated strongly with naive T cell percentage.

The ends were cut back, 7 bases at V and 3 bases at J, with 11 bases in the middle. Germline CDR1 reads MNHNS; CDR2 reads SASEGT. The CDR3 covers 13 residues. The clonotype comes from a man aged 40-49 years in good health. The V gene is TRBV6-1, the J gene TRBJ2-3; D call uncertain. The sample comprised blood. CDR3 DNA sequence: TGTGCCAGCATACTCGGAAGTACAGATACGCAGTATTTT. This sequence encodes CASILGSTDTQYF.